Presented here are 7 T cell receptor beta chains from one specimen sequenced in a study of blood T cell repertoires in COVID-19. Repertoires were generated with immunoSEQ multiplex PCR, while TCRdb's copy carries only in-frame clones and drops some. The sample lists over 200,000 clones; 75% to 85% were seen once. The sequencing sample was made of peripheral blood. The receptors come from a woman in her thirties with COVID-19, enrolled during active disease.

CDR3 residues: CASSSAGEAYEQYF. As DNA, the CDR3 is TGTGCCAGCAGCTCGGCGGGGGAGGCCTACGAGCAGTACTTC. The chain uses TRBV5-4 and TRBJ2-7, with TRBD2 identical over 7 bases. This CDR3 has 14 residues. Per the germline V gene, CDR1 is SGHNT and CDR2 is YYREEE (reference sequence). The junction had 5 bases not matched to a gene; V was cut back by 3 bases and J by 2 bases.

Here the CDR3 reads CASSLGTSQETQYF. For the CDR3, the DNA is TGTGCCAGCAGCTTAGGCACTAGCCAAGAGACCCAGTACTTC. The rearrangement joins TRBV11-2 to TRBJ2-5; D perhaps matches TRBD2 (5 bases). Germline V gene lookup returns CDR1 SGHAT and CDR2 FQNNGV. The V gene lost 1 base and the J gene lost 1 base, with 7 bases spanning the gap. This CDR3 is 14 amino acids long.

The J gene is TRBJ1-1, the V gene TRBV5-1; 7 bases align to TRBD1. Per the germline V gene, CDR1 is SGHRS and CDR2 is YFSETQ. CDR3 size: 14 residues. Losses at the gene ends were 8 bases for V and 0 bases for J; bases not matched to a gene: 7. This CDR3 is CASTTGPMNTEAFF. In DNA form, the CDR3 reads TGCGCCAGTACGACAGGGCCGATGAACACTGAAGCTTTCTTT.

The gene calls are TRBV4-3 and TRBJ2-1; TRBD2 matches at 7 bases. From germline, CDR1 is LGHNA and CDR2 YSLEER. The CDR3 has 15 amino acids. The J segment lost 3 bases and the V segment lost 4 bases, leaving 6 bases of the junction unmatched. Written as DNA, the CDR3 is TGCGCCAGCAGCCGAATCGAGCGGGACTACAATGAGCAGTTCTTC. This codes for CASSRIERDYNEQFF.

In its sample, this clone was seen a few times. The chain employs TRBV10-3 and TRBJ2-7; 9 bases align to TRBD1. CDR1 is ENHRY, CDR2 SYGVKD, per germline. The CDR3 spans 14 residues. The V segment lost 10 bases and the J segment 3 bases; nucleotides outside the gene matches: 10. This CDR3 reads CATTGQGAFYEQYF. The CDR3 coding sequence is TGTGCCACTACGGGACAGGGCGCATTCTACGAGCAGTACTTC.

The chain is built from TRBV4-1 and TRBJ2-7, with TRBD2 matching over 7 bases. This CDR3 has 15 residues. Germline CDR1 MGHRA, CDR2 YSYEKL. Trimming at V came to 1 base and at J to 2 bases, leaving 5 bases not matched to a gene. CDR3 nucleotides: TGCGCCAGCAGCCAAGGACCGGGGGGTCCCTACGAGCAGTACTTC. Encoded protein: CASSQGPGGPYEQYF.

The chain combines TRBV11-2 with TRBJ2-3; D not certain. Between the trimmed V and J ends, which lost 0 bases and 0 bases, there was a span of 4 bases. Germline CDR1 is SGHAT and CDR2 is FQNNGV. The CDR3 loop spans 14 amino acids. The CDR3 sequence: CASSLETSTDTQYF. The CDR3 nucleotides are TGTGCCAGCAGCTTAGAAACTAGCACAGATACGCAGTATTTT.